The 6 T cell receptor beta chains given below trace back to one sample, sequenced in a study of tumor-infiltrating lymphocytes in localized non-small cell lung cancer (dated by TCRdb to about 2021). Libraries were prepared through the immunoSEQ multiplex PCR assay. TCRdb obtained this table from immuneACCESS and retained in-frame rearrangements with V and J assigned. These tables miss some clones; where compared with another copy, unresolved V genes account for less than half of the shortfall, and the remainder is unexplained. The sample includes about 14,000 clones, with about 71% observed a single time. The ten largest make up approximately 9% of the sample. Material for sequencing was uninvolved lung tissue not adjacent to the tumor. Receptors were obtained from a human donor with non-small cell lung cancer.

This clone was observed once. The chain recombines TRBV6-1 with TRBJ2-7, with D possibly being TRBD2 (5 bases). Germline values: CDR1 MNHNS, CDR2 SASEGT. This CDR3 is 13 amino acids long. The ends were cut back, 6 bases at V and 5 bases at J, with 14 bases in the middle. The CDR3 nucleotides are TGTGCCAGCAGCCGGTTGGACTCAAACGAGCAGTACGTC. As protein: CASSRLDSNEQYV.

This clone was recorded only once. The chain employs TRBV2 and TRBJ2-5, with D possibly being TRBD1 (6 bases). Germline lookup yields CDR1 SNHLY and CDR2 FYNNEI. Trimming took 9 bases from V and 2 from J, leaving 13 bases between them. This CDR3 is 13 amino acids long. The CDR3 DNA follows: TGTGCCAGTGGCCGGGACACTCAAGAGACCCAGTACTTC. Amino acid sequence: CASGRDTQETQYF.

This clone was seen more than once but under ten times. The chain is built from TRBV9 and TRBJ2-1; the D gene is possibly TRBD2 (5 bases). V shed 2 bases and J shed 10 bases, with 19 bases lying between them. This CDR3 spans 15 amino acids. CDR1 is SGDLS, CDR2 YYNGEE, per germline. CDR3 in amino acids: CASSVRGQGDGEQFF. CDR3 sequence (DNA): TGTGCCAGCAGCGTTCGAGGGCAAGGTGATGGGGAGCAGTTCTTC.

As to this clone: Different DNA sequences within this sample yield the same CDR3. The V and J genes are TRBV5-1 and TRBJ1-2; TRBD1 is a possible D gene (5 bases). In germline, CDR1 is SGHRS, CDR2 YFSETQ. The CDR3 contains 14 residues. V was trimmed by 7 bases and J by 0 bases, leaving 13 bases between them. The CDR3 DNA is TGCGCCAGCGGCCTCGACAGCCCTAACTATGGCTACACCTTC. Encoded protein: CASGLDSPNYGYTF.

The rearrangement links TRBV7-6 to TRBJ1-1; no firm D call. Trimming stripped 1 base from V and 0 bases from J, with 12 bases between. The CDR3 has 16 residues. CDR1 SGHVS and CDR2 FNYEAQ come from the germline V gene. For the CDR3, the DNA is TGTGCCAGCAGCTTAGGTACCGGGGTCATGAACACTGAAGCTTTCTTT. Translated: CASSLGTGVMNTEAFF.

The chain has TRBV5-1 and TRBJ2-2, with D possibly matching TRBD1 (5 bases). V was trimmed by 3 bases and J by 1 base, leaving 7 bases between them. The CDR3 totals 14 residues. Looked up from germline, CDR1 is SGHRS and CDR2 is YFSETQ. The CDR3: CASSSQGNTGELFF. The CDR3 region has the DNA TGCGCCAGCAGCTCCCAGGGGAACACCGGGGAGCTGTTTTTT.